These T cell receptor beta chains were read from a single sample in a study of blood T cell repertoires in COVID-19. TCRdb keeps only in-frame clones here, not all; method: immunoSEQ multiplex PCR. Among 150,000 or so clones listed, about 86% were seen once. The sample was peripheral blood. All receptors derive from a man in his sixties with acute or convalescent COVID-19. Each CDR3 is given with its conserved first and last residue. The D gene is left open where the match is weak. Clone size is shown for a subset of rows, as once, few, many or a class of expanded clone.

>TRBV5-1|.|TRBJ2-2|TRBD1
CASSLTAGTGTTGELFF
TGCGCCAGCAGCCTAACTGCCGGGACAGGGACCACCGGGGAGCTGTTTTTT
>TRBV10-3|.|TRBJ2-1|TRBD2
CAIKGGLAGGPLNEQFF
TGTGCCATCAAGGGAGGACTAGCGGGAGGGCCGCTGAATGAGCAGTTCTTC
>TRBV10-2|once|TRBJ2-3|.
CASTPTDPTDTQYF
TGCGCCAGCACGCCGACAGACCCCACAGATACGCAGTATTTT
>TRBV5-1|.|TRBJ2-2|TRBD1
CASSGQGDTGELFF
TGCGCCAGCTCTGGACAGGGGGACACCGGGGAGCTGTTTTTT
>TRBV5-8|once|TRBJ1-4|.
CASSYGQLNEKLFF
TGTGCCAGCAGCTACGGACAGCTCAATGAAAAACTGTTTTTT
>TRBV14|.|TRBJ1-5|TRBD1
CASSQAQGARPHQPQHF
TGTGCCAGCAGCCAAGCTCAGGGGGCCCGACCCCATCAGCCCCAGCATTTT
>TRBV4-2|.|TRBJ1-2|.
CASSQGGGGDGYTF
TGTGCCAGCAGCCAAGGAGGGGGTGGCGATGGCTACACCTTC
>TRBV14|.|TRBJ1-1|TRBD1
CASSRRTGVIYTEAFF
TGTGCCAGCAGCCGAAGGACAGGGGTCATTTACACTGAAGCTTTCTTT
>TRBV28|.|TRBJ1-1|.
CASSLIGAGTEAFF
TGTGCCAGCAGTTTAATAGGGGCAGGGACTGAAGCTTTCTTT
>TRBV13|.|TRBJ2-7|.
CASSFLGQNYEQYF
TGTGCCAGCAGCTTCCTCGGACAGAATTACGAGCAGTACTTC
>TRBV7-3|.|TRBJ2-3|TRBD2
CASSPGTSGSSQYF
TGTGCCAGCAGCCCAGGGACTAGCGGGAGCTCGCAGTATTTT
>TRBV6-4|few|TRBJ2-2|TRBD2
CASSGTSGRSPNTGELFF
TGTGCCAGCAGCGGGACTAGCGGGAGATCGCCGAACACCGGGGAGCTGTTTTTT
>TRBV5-4|.|TRBJ2-1|TRBD2
CASRSRGGGEQFF
TGTGCCAGCAGATCCCGTGGGGGAGGGGAGCAGTTCTTC
>TRBV28|.|TRBJ2-7|TRBD2
CASTTGLAGPYF
TGTGCCAGCACGACCGGACTAGCGGGACCGTACTTC
>TRBV18|.|TRBJ1-2|.
CASSPGDTNGYTF
TGTGCCAGCTCACCGGGGGACACCAATGGCTACACCTTC
>TRBV11-3|.|TRBJ2-1|TRBD1
CASSRRDRGPEQFF
TGTGCCAGCAGCCGCCGGGACAGGGGGCCTGAGCAGTTCTTC
>TRBV5-6|.|TRBJ1-2|TRBD1
CASILKGTGVGGYTF
TGTGCCAGCATCTTGAAAGGGACAGGGGTCGGCGGCTACACCTTC
>TRBV5-1|.|TRBJ2-7|TRBD1
CASSLARDSDREQYF
TGCGCCAGCAGCTTGGCCCGGGACAGCGATCGCGAGCAGTACTTC
>TRBV28|.|TRBJ1-1|TRBD1
CASRTTGDGNTEAFF
TGTGCCAGCAGAACGACAGGGGACGGGAACACTGAAGCTTTCTTT
>TRBV19|.|TRBJ1-5|TRBD1
CASSIQGEPQHF
TGTGCCAGTAGTATCCAGGGGGAGCCCCAGCATTTT
>TRBV7-9|.|TRBJ1-5|.
CASSPRGAWDQPQHF
TGTGCCAGCAGCCCTCGGGGGGCTTGGGATCAGCCCCAGCATTTT
>TRBV28|.|TRBJ1-3|.
CASRGGGAGNTIYF
TGTGCCAGCAGGGGCGGGGGGGCTGGAAACACCATATATTTT
>TRBV9|.|TRBJ2-4|TRBD2
CASSVLAGGPRNIQYF
TGTGCCAGCAGCGTACTAGCGGGAGGGCCACGTAACATTCAGTACTTC
>TRBV28|.|TRBJ1-3|.
CASGAFSSGNTIYF
TGTGCCAGCGGAGCTTTTAGCTCTGGAAACACCATATATTTT
>TRBV18|once|TRBJ2-1|.
CASSPRAGEQFF
TGTGCCAGCTCACCACGGGCGGGTGAGCAGTTCTTC
>TRBV12-3/TRBV12-4|.|TRBJ2-7|TRBD1
CASRLGQRYEQYF
TGTGCCAGCAGACTGGGACAGCGCTACGAGCAGTACTTC
>TRBV5-6|.|TRBJ2-7|.
CASSLELSYEQYF
TGTGCCAGCAGCTTGGAATTATCCTACGAGCAGTACTTC
>TRBV3-1/TRBV3-2|few|TRBJ2-6|.
CASSQDRRGRYSGANVLTF
TGTGCCAGCAGCCAAGATCGGAGGGGGCGTTACTCTGGGGCCAACGTCCTGACTTTC
>TRBV6-1|.|TRBJ1-2|.
CASSESRWSPHTF
TGTGCCAGCAGTGAATCGCGATGGAGTCCCCACACCTTC
>TRBV6-1|.|TRBJ2-6|TRBD1
CASSGGQASGANVLTF
TGTGCCAGCAGTGGGGGACAGGCCTCTGGGGCCAACGTCCTGACTTTC
>TRBV19|.|TRBJ1-2|TRBD1
CASSIQGAYGYTF
TGTGCCAGTAGTATCCAGGGGGCCTATGGCTACACCTTC
>TRBV6-5|.|TRBJ2-5|TRBD2
CASSRTSGGETQYF
TGTGCCAGCAGCCGGACTAGCGGAGGAGAGACCCAGTACTTC
>TRBV27|.|TRBJ1-5|TRBD1
CASSPSGQGNQPQHF
TGTGCCAGCAGTCCCTCCGGACAGGGCAATCAGCCCCAGCATTTT
>TRBV6-1|.|TRBJ1-5|TRBD1
CASSVLPGQGLQPQHF
TGTGCCAGCAGTGTTCTCCCGGGACAGGGGCTCCAGCCCCAGCATTTT
>TRBV7-9|.|TRBJ2-6|TRBD1
CASSPTGNGANVLTF
TGTGCCAGCAGCCCGACAGGGAATGGGGCCAACGTCCTGACTTTC
>TRBV7-9|.|TRBJ1-2|.
CASSVKTGNYGYTF
TGTGCCAGCAGCGTGAAAACAGGGAACTATGGCTACACCTTC
>TRBV2|.|TRBJ1-5|.
CASTQQGRNQPQHF
TGTGCCAGCACCCAACAGGGTCGGAATCAGCCCCAGCATTTT
>TRBV5-6|.|TRBJ1-2|.
CASSLVAAGHYGYTF
TGTGCCAGCAGCTTGGTTGCCGCGGGGCACTATGGCTACACCTTC
>TRBV5-1|once|TRBJ2-7|TRBD1
CASSQNPTGLTYEQYF
TGCGCCAGCAGCCAAAACCCGACAGGGCTGACCTACGAGCAGTACTTC
>TRBV10-3|.|TRBJ1-3|.
CATKGGKNQTIYF
TGTGCCACCAAAGGGGGAAAAAATCAGACCATATATTTT
>TRBV5-1|.|TRBJ1-2|.
CASSLVRGSTLYGYTF
TGCGCCAGCAGCTTGGTCCGCGGCTCTACACTCTATGGCTACACCTTC
>TRBV6-5|.|TRBJ2-3|.
CASDSLSTDTQYF
TGTGCGTCCGACAGCCTGAGCACAGATACGCAGTATTTT
>TRBV29-1|.|TRBJ1-1|.
CSVGAGRNTEAFF
TGCAGCGTTGGGGCAGGGCGGAACACTGAAGCTTTCTTT
>TRBV19|.|TRBJ1-2|.
CASSTLPNGYTF
TGTGCCAGTAGTACACTCCCAAATGGCTACACCTTC
>TRBV3-1/TRBV3-2|.|TRBJ1-6|TRBD1
CASSPTGGLDSPLHF
TGTGCCAGCAGCCCTACAGGGGGCTTGGATTCACCCCTCCACTTT
>TRBV5-1|.|TRBJ2-2|TRBD1
CASSLKTGAAGELFF
TGCGCCAGCAGCCTAAAGACAGGGGCGGCCGGGGAGCTGTTTTTT
>TRBV28|.|TRBJ2-7|.
CASSLDGVYEQYF
TGTGCCAGCAGTTTAGACGGGGTATACGAGCAGTACTTC
>TRBV29-1|.|TRBJ2-1|TRBD2
CSPRLAEGANEQFF
TGCAGCCCGAGACTAGCGGAGGGGGCCAATGAGCAGTTCTTC
>TRBV27|.|TRBJ2-1|.
CASRPHTGTPYNEQFF
TGTGCCAGCAGACCACACACAGGGACCCCCTACAATGAGCAGTTCTTC
>TRBV6-5|few|TRBJ2-2|.
CASSYVYTGELFF
TGTGCCAGCAGTTACGTATACACCGGGGAGCTGTTTTTT
>TRBV15|.|TRBJ1-5|.
CATSRGANQPQHF
TGTGCCACCAGCAGAGGGGCGAATCAGCCCCAGCATTTT
>TRBV5-4|.|TRBJ2-5|TRBD2
CASSLGLAGQETQYF
TGTGCCAGCAGCTTGGGACTAGCGGGACAAGAGACCCAGTACTTC
>TRBV28|.|TRBJ1-2|.
CASSSVAGAHGGYTF
TGTGCCAGCAGTTCAGTGGCGGGGGCGCATGGAGGCTACACCTTC
>TRBV19|once|TRBJ1-1|TRBD1
CASRDRGNTEAFF
TGTGCCAGTCGGGACAGGGGAAACACTGAAGCTTTCTTT
>TRBV2|many|TRBJ1-1|.
CASSEVAGWAFF
TGTGCCAGCAGTGAGGTGGCAGGGTGGGCTTTCTTT
>TRBV5-1|.|TRBJ1-3|.
CASSLAGQGSGNTIYF
TGCGCCAGCAGCTTGGCGGGACAAGGCTCTGGAAACACCATATATTTT
>TRBV30|.|TRBJ2-5|TRBD1
CAWGQAQETQYF
TGTGCCTGGGGACAGGCCCAAGAGACCCAGTACTTC